This TCR beta chain is drawn from a study of control samples from healthy donors and cancer patients (dated by TCRdb to between 2020 and 2021). From its cysteine to its phenylalanine, the CDR3 spans 16 amino acids. Only the CDR3 DNA stays, 48 bases, in frame from base 1. For CDR1 and CDR2, the germline V gene lists KGHSH and LQKENI. V was cut back by 2 bases and J by 0 bases, leaving a gap of 11 bases between them. A remark on this clone: It lacks a known antigen. Base qualities were left out, and no much larger clone turns up one base away.

The library was produced with the immunoSEQ multiplex PCR assay. TCRdb carries this immuneACCESS record with in-frame sequences only. Its versions omit some clonotypes, under half of them owing to an unresolved V gene in the studies checked, with the rest unexplained. This sample lists about 120,000 clones; approximately 92% were detected once. Approximately 0.58% of the sample goes to the ten largest clones. The source material was PBMCs. The sequence is built from TRBV18 and TRBJ1-3; a confident D gene designation cannot be given. The sequence was obtained from a man older than 75 with head and neck cancer. In nucleotide form, the sequence is TGTGCCAGCTCACCATTTTCCCCGAGCTCTGGAAACACCATATATTTT. This encodes CASSPFSPSSGNTIYF.